The T cell receptor beta chain described here comes from a study of blood T cell repertoires in COVID-19. In the original workflow: Nucleated cell number was recorded as an estimate derived from reference gene primer amplification. Assay used: immunoSEQ multiplex PCR; TCRdb lists only in-frame clones, some missing. V and J calls and clone size are as listed in that table; D and trimming were resolved from the DNA. The table shows about 220,000 clones, with around 88% occurring only once. The study recruited people aged about 18 to 90 years across about two dozen US areas. Sequenced sample: PBMCs or T cells enriched from blood (not recorded which). The sequence was collected from a woman in her forties with acute COVID-19.

The CDR3 DNA reads TGTGCCAGCAGCCCAGGACAGGGACCCTATGGCTACACCTTC. Its translation is CASSPGQGPYGYTF. The chain links TRBV7-9 to TRBJ1-2, with TRBD1 matching 8 bases. The CDR3 is 14 residues long. J gave up 4 bases and V 5 bases, and 6 bases lay outside the gene matches. From germline, CDR1 is SEHNR and CDR2 FQNEAQ (reference sequence).